The present T cell receptor (beta chain) was sequenced within a study of cytomegalovirus exposure and HLA in healthy donors. Study conclusions and caveats: When a later analysis was performed, an Asian-associated ancestry cluster reportedly had fewer N-insertions than the approximately 700-donor mean. Reportedly, TCR beta sequences accurately predicted HLA-A and HLA-B alleles in most subjects.

In regard to this clone: Its antigen is unidentified.

The PCR was carried out with 60 Vbeta primers and 13 Jbeta primers. Profiled with immunoSEQ multiplex PCR; TCRdb holds only in-frame clones, not every one. The sample has some 190,000 clones; around 78% are singletons. The specimen was PBMCs. The TCR originated in a man between 18 and 29 years old in good health and CMV-seronegative.

DNA of the CDR3: TGTGCCCGACAAGGGACAGGGGATGGCTACACCTTC. Its translation: CARQGTGDGYTF. This chain connects TRBV30 to TRBJ1-2; 10 nucleotides align to TRBD1. V lost 8 bases, J lost 6 bases, and 6 bases stayed unmatched. Germline CDR1 GTSNPN, CDR2 SVGIG (reference sequence). This CDR3 is built from 12 residues.